This entry lists 27 T cell receptor beta chains sequenced from one sample in a study of glioma-infiltrating T cells. Amplification of TCR alpha and beta CDR3 regions from RNA used iRepertoire nested multiplex PCR. TCRdb passed the multiplex PCR reads through MiXCR, listing each CDR3 protein once. Among more than 100,000 distinct CDR3 sequences listed, 25% to 35% were seen once. Sequences were obtained from glioma tissue, nonneoplastic brain tissue, or PBMCs (not recorded which). The source of these receptors is a human donor with low-grade glioma or glioblastoma, undergoing nonglioma brain surgery, or in good health (not recorded which).

V gene TRBV12-3 or TRBV12-4 combines with J gene TRBJ1-2, with 8 bases lining up with TRBD1. The CDR3 is made up of 13 amino acids. V shed 5 bases, J shed 8 bases, and the junction held 7 bases outside the gene matches. CDR3 DNA sequence: TGTGCCAGCAGTGCACCACAGGGGGACGGCTACACCTTC. Amino acid sequence: CASSAPQGDGYTF.

This clonotype was found a few times. This sequence joins TRBV5-4 and TRBJ2-3; 12 nucleotides match TRBD2. The germline gives CDR1 SGHNT, CDR2 YYREEE (reference sequence). This CDR3 comprises 16 residues. V shed 4 bases, J shed 2 bases, and the junction held 5 bases outside the gene matches. This CDR3 is CASSPRTSGVTDTQYF. The CDR3 DNA follows: TGTGCCAGCAGCCCTAGGACTAGCGGGGTCACAGATACGCAGTATTTT.

The chain carries TRBV7-9 and TRBJ1-4; a weak D match, TRBD1 (5 bases). Trimming removed 1 base from V and 0 bases from J, with 12 bases in between. This CDR3 contains 17 residues. Per the germline V gene, CDR1 is SEHNR and CDR2 is FQNEAQ (reference sequence). CDR3 amino acids: CASSLVGGFATNEKLFF. In nucleotides, the CDR3 is TGTGCCAGCAGCTTAGTCGGGGGGTTCGCAACTAATGAAAAACTGTTTTTT.

This clonotype was seen ten or more times. The V call is TRBV7-2, the J call TRBJ2-7; 9 nucleotides line up with TRBD1. This CDR3 spans 14 amino acids. Germline lookup yields CDR1 SGHTA and CDR2 FQGNSA. J lost 3 bases, V lost 7 bases, and 7 bases had no gene match. The CDR3 is CASTRQGDGYEQYF. CDR3 coding DNA: TGTGCCAGCACCCGACAGGGGGACGGCTACGAGCAGTACTTC.

This clonotype was detected ten times or more. The chain is built from TRBV20-1 and TRBJ2-5; possible D gene TRBD1, 6 bases. V was shortened by 5 bases and J by 9 bases, with 19 bases between the two germline ends. The germline V gene encodes CDR1 DFQATT and CDR2 SNEGSKA (reference sequence). The CDR3 runs to 13 residues. CDR3 amino acids: CSARWTAPEAQYF. The CDR3 DNA reads as TGCAGTGCTCGGTGGACAGCCCCCGAGGCCCAGTACTTC.

This clonotype was detected many times. The V call is TRBV2, the J call TRBJ2-7; D remains unclear. The CDR3 is 13 residues long. Germline V gives CDR1 SNHLY, CDR2 FYNNEI. V was cut by 2 bases and J by 2 bases, with 7 bases left in between. CDR3 bases: TGTGCCAGCAGTGAAAACCTGGCCTACGAGCAGTACTTC. It encodes CASSENLAYEQYF.

This clonotype came up once. A much larger clone lies a single base off, so this may be a read error. The CDR3 is CARSRDRGESPLHF. The CDR3 nucleotides read TGCGCCAGGAGCCGGGACAGGGGTGAGTCACCCCTCCACTTT. This chain uses TRBV4-1 with TRBJ1-6; 10 bases are a match to TRBD1. The CDR3 has 14 residues. The V gene's germline CDR1 is MGHRA and CDR2 YSYEKL.

This clonotype was detected ten times or more. The rearrangement joins TRBV20-1 to TRBJ2-7; possible D gene TRBD1, 5 bases. The germline V gene has CDR1 DFQATT and CDR2 SNEGSKA (reference sequence). V lost 3 bases, J lost 2 bases, and 5 bases lay in between. CDR3 size: 11 residues. The CDR3 region is CSARTAYEQYF. The CDR3 nucleotides read TGCAGTGCTAGGACAGCCTACGAGCAGTACTTC.

CDR3 nucleotides: TGTGCCAGCAGCCTTGCAGCTAGTGAGCAGTTCTTC. It codes for CASSLAASEQFF. The chain is built from TRBV12-3 or TRBV12-4 and TRBJ2-1, with D hard to call. CDR3 length: 12 residues. With 6 bases removed from V and 9 bases from J, the gap between germline ends came to 12 bases.

The chain employs TRBV18 and TRBJ2-2, with D possibly matching TRBD1 (5 bases). The germline V gene encodes CDR1 KGHSH and CDR2 LQKENI. The V end was cut by 5 bases, the J end by 0 bases, with 16 bases between. CDR3 length: 17 amino acids. CDR3 bases: TGTGCCAGCTCAATGGTCGAACAGGCCTCGAACACCGGGGAGCTGTTTTTT. It encodes CASSMVEQASNTGELFF. The full variable domain, with the rest looked up from reference TRBV18 and TRBJ2-2, is NAGVMQNPRHLVRRRGQEARLRCSPMKGHSHVYWYRQLPEEGLKFMVYLQKENIIDESGMPKERFSAEFPKEGPSILRIQQVVRGDSAAYFCASSMVEQASNTGELFFGEGSRLTVL.

At least ten counts were recorded for this clonotype. The rearrangement joins TRBV27 to TRBJ2-4; D remains unclear. This CDR3 contains 16 residues. Per germline, CDR1 MNHEY and CDR2 SMNVEV (reference sequence). Trimming removed 3 bases from V and 0 bases from J, with 12 bases in between. CDR3 bases: TGTGCCAGCAGTTTCTCTCAGCCACTAGCCAAAAACATTCAGTACTTC. Its translation: CASSFSQPLAKNIQYF.

Concerning this clonotype: Being one base from a much bigger clone, this may be a read error. The chain is built from TRBV6-6 and TRBJ1-5; 12 bases agree with TRBD1. CDR3 length equals 18 residues. Germline loops: CDR1 MNHNY, CDR2 SVGAGI (reference sequence). DNA for the CDR3: TGTGCCAGCAGTTACTCGAAACCGGGGACAGGGGGCCGGCAGCCCCATCATTTT. Its translation: CASSYSKPGTGGRQPHHF.

This clonotype was seen a handful of times. The chain has TRBV12-3 or TRBV12-4 and TRBJ1-1; tentative D call: TRBD1 (5 bases). The CDR3 is 13 amino acids. Trimming took off 8 bases at V and 1 base at J, with 11 bases between the two ends. For the CDR3, the DNA is TGTGCCAGCGGGCCAGGGAGGAACACTGAAGCTTTCTTT. Residues: CASGPGRNTEAFF.

A remark on this clonotype: A much larger clone sits a single nucleotide away, making a read error possible. This chain uses TRBV20-1 with TRBJ2-4; 8 bases align to TRBD2. The CDR3 contains 17 residues. Trimming took 0 bases from V and 1 from J; bases not matched to a gene: 8. Germline V lookup: CDR1 DFQATT, CDR2 SNEGSKA (reference sequence). CDR3 DNA sequence: TGCAGTGCTAGAGAGACCCGGGGGGGAAGGGCCAAAAACATTCAGTACTTC. Translation: CSARETRGGRAKNIQYF.

Points on this clonotype: This may stem from a read error, because a much larger clone lies one nucleotide away. V gene TRBV2 combines with J gene TRBJ1-2; D unresolved. Trimming cost V 2 bases and J 7 bases, with 14 bases left between them. The CDR3 has 14 amino acids. In germline, CDR1 is SNHLY, CDR2 FYNNEI. CDR3 region: CASSEIKANTGYTF. The DNA of the CDR3 is TGTGCCAGCAGTGAAATTAAGGCAAACACTGGCTACACCTTC. Filled out from reference TRBV2 and TRBJ1-2, the complete variable domain reads EPEVTQTPSHQVTQMGQEVILRCVPISNHLYFYWYRQILGQKVEFLVSFYNNEISEKSEIFDDQFSVERPDGSNFTLKIRSTKLEDSAMYFCASSEIKANTGYTFGSGTRLTVV.

The chain has TRBV7-9 and TRBJ1-2; no definite D call. Per the germline V gene, CDR1 is SEHNR and CDR2 is FQNEAQ (reference sequence). With 0 bases removed from V and 7 bases from J, the gap between germline ends came to 18 bases. The CDR3 contains 16 residues. The CDR3 DNA is TGTGCCAGCAGCTTAGCGGCCCTCCCTTTGGCGCGTGGCTACACCTTC. This translates into CASSLAALPLARGYTF.

This clonotype was counted many times. The J gene is TRBJ1-1, the V gene TRBV10-3; 9 bases are a match to TRBD1. The germline gives CDR1 ENHRY, CDR2 SYGVKD. The CDR3 is made up of 14 amino acids. Trimming cost V 8 bases and J 4 bases; bases outside gene matches: 8. The DNA for the CDR3 is TGTGCCATCTCTGGGGGACAGGGTATCACTGAAGCTTTCTTT. It encodes CAISGGQGITEAFF.

Many counts were recorded for this clonotype. The genes are TRBV2 and TRBJ1-1; no reliable D call. The germline gives CDR1 SNHLY, CDR2 FYNNEI. CDR3 size: 12 residues. The V gene lost 4 bases and the J gene lost 3 bases, with 6 bases spanning the gap. CDR3: CASSVRDTEAFF. The CDR3 region has the DNA TGTGCCAGCAGTGTACGGGACACTGAAGCTTTCTTT.

Notes on this clonotype: This clone may be a read error of a much larger clone one base away. The chain links TRBV20-1 to TRBJ2-1, with 8 bases fitting TRBD2. The CDR3 length is 16 residues. V was pared by 0 bases and J by 3 bases, with 7 bases of the junction left unmatched. Germline CDR1 DFQATT, CDR2 SNEGSKA (reference sequence). The CDR3 nucleotides are TGCAGTGCTAGAGATTACCAGCGGGGGCTCTACAATGAGCAGTTCTTC. Its translation: CSARDYQRGLYNEQFF.

This clonotype was recorded many times. The gene calls are TRBV10-3 and TRBJ2-5; 8 nucleotides match TRBD1. The CDR3 runs to 14 residues. The V gene end was trimmed by 10 bases and the J gene end by 2 bases; junction bases not matched to a gene: 9. Germline CDR1 reads ENHRY; CDR2 reads SYGVKD. CDR3 sequence (DNA): TGTGCCACGCACCCCAGGGGGCAACAAGAGACCCAGTACTTC. Its protein is CATHPRGQQETQYF.

This clonotype was counted only a few times. The chain uses TRBV5-1 and TRBJ1-1; D unresolved. V was cut by 2 bases and J by 3 bases, with 11 bases left in between. CDR1 SGHRS and CDR2 YFSETQ come from the germline V gene. CDR3 length: 14 residues. CDR3 loop: CASSFGDRDTEAFF. The CDR3 nucleotides read TGCGCCAGCAGCTTTGGTGACCGGGACACTGAAGCTTTCTTT.

The gene calls are TRBV28 and TRBJ1-6; 10 bases are a match to TRBD1. The V gene end was trimmed by 7 bases and the J gene end by 8 bases; junction bases not matched to a gene: 11. In germline, CDR1 is MDHEN, CDR2 SYDVKM. The CDR3 is made up of 16 amino acids. In nucleotides, the CDR3 is TGTGCCAGCACGATAACCCCCGGGACAGGGGATTCACCCCTCCACTTT. Translation gives CASTITPGTGDSPLHF.

There are many counts of this clonotype. V is TRBV4-2 and J is TRBJ2-7, with 11 nucleotides matching TRBD1. Germline V gene lookup returns CDR1 LGHNA and CDR2 YNFKEQ. The ends lost 4 bases at V and 6 bases at J; junction bases unmatched: 2. The CDR3 has 13 residues. The CDR3 loop reads CASSLGTGGEQYF. The CDR3 DNA follows: TGTGCCAGCAGCCTAGGGACAGGGGGCGAGCAGTACTTC.

This clonotype occurred a few times. The rearrangement joins TRBV3-1 to TRBJ2-7; 7 nucleotides match TRBD1. The J segment lost 7 bases and the V segment lost 2 bases, leaving 8 bases of the junction unmatched. Germline loops: CDR1 LGHDT, CDR2 YNNKEL (reference sequence). The CDR3 totals 14 residues. This CDR3 is CASSQSDRAREQYF. In nucleotides, the CDR3 is TGTGCCAGCAGCCAAAGTGACAGGGCTCGGGAGCAGTACTTC.

The J gene is TRBJ2-3, the V gene TRBV7-8, with D possibly matching TRBD1 (6 bases). Trimming took 5 bases from V and 3 from J, leaving 9 bases between them. There are 13 residues in the CDR3. Germline V gene sequence: CDR1 SGHVS, CDR2 FQNEAQ. The CDR3 region is CASSLTGTDTQYF. The CDR3 DNA reads as TGTGCCAGCAGCCTGACAGGAACAGATACGCAGTATTTT.

V usage is TRBV10-3 and J usage is TRBJ2-7; D perhaps matches TRBD1 (6 bases). The CDR3 loop spans 14 amino acids. V was clipped by 4 bases and J by 4 bases, with 14 bases between them. Per germline, CDR1 ENHRY and CDR2 SYGVKD. This chain's CDR3 is CAISAGQLDYEQYF. CDR3 coding DNA: TGTGCCATCAGTGCGGGACAATTGGATTACGAGCAGTACTTC.

Ten or more counts support this clonotype. The chain carries TRBV27 and TRBJ1-1; TRBD1 matches 8 bases. The CDR3 contains 11 residues. CDR1 MNHEY and CDR2 SMNVEV come from the germline V gene (reference sequence). Trimming removed 8 bases from V and 4 bases from J; junction bases left unmatched: 0. CDR3 bases: TGTGCCAGCGGGACAGGCACTGAAGCTTTCTTT. Its protein is CASGTGTEAFF.